This T cell receptor beta chain was found in a study of blood T cells in healthy people across ages. CDR1 is DFQATT and CDR2 is SNEGSKA in the germline V gene (reference sequence). V gave up 5 bases and J gave up 11 bases; unmatched junction bases: 13. The CDR3 covers 14 residues. Overall study findings and caveats: Unsorted PBMCs prevented conclusive naive versus antigen-experienced comparison. Donor CMV status was unknown, possibly confounding expanded clonotype changes.

A remark on this clonotype: Antigen specificity is unknown. A read error may be the cause here, since a much bigger clone is one base away.

Per individual sample, total RNA of at least 6 micrograms was extracted. A second PCR of roughly 7 to 11 cycles used a sample-barcoded 5' primer and a J-beta primer mix. Each CDR3 protein is one row after TCRdb ran MiXCR on the 5' RACE reads. Among roughly 900,000 distinct CDR3 sequences listed, around 28% were seen once. This TCR was recovered from a woman aged 80 or over in good health. The specimen sequenced was blood. The chain recombines TRBV20-1 with TRBJ2-5; TRBD1 agrees at 11 bases. The CDR3 sequence: CSAYRDRGYNEQYF. In nucleotides, the CDR3 is TGCAGTGCTTACCGGGACAGGGGGTACAATGAGCAGTACTTC.